This T cell receptor (beta chain) was obtained from a study of B cell selection in AIRE deficiency. Assay: immunoSEQ multiplex PCR; the TCRdb copy retains only in-frame clones and omits some. Here the sample spans around 23,000 clones, about 95% being singletons. CD4+CD127+ cells were sorted as the conventional CD4 T cells. Healthy unrelated donors supplied the control samples. Study-wide points: Patient Tconv and Treg cells showed healthy-like TCRBV usage, CDR3 length, diversity. Of about 4,000 shared Treg TCRbeta sequences, over 25% were healthy-only, 7.5% to 9.5% patient-only.

This clone was seen a single time. Its antigen is still unknown. The V gene's germline CDR1 is SGHDN and CDR2 FVKESK. CDR3 length equals 17 residues. V trimming: 2 bases; J trimming: 5 bases; junction bases outside the gene matches: 12. This TCR derives from a human donor in good health. Material for sequencing was CD4+CD127+ conventional T cells sorted from PBMCs. The V gene is TRBV14, the J gene TRBJ2-7, with 10 bases fitting TRBD1. The DNA of the CDR3 is TGTGCCAGCAGCCAAATATCCTTCCGGGACAGGGGCCACGAGCAGTACTTC. Translation gives CASSQISFRDRGHEQYF.